The present T cell receptor beta chain was sequenced within a study of CD8+ T cells in alopecia areata. The J segment lost 2 bases and the V segment lost 5 bases, leaving 6 bases of the junction unmatched. Germline CDR1 reads SGHTA; CDR2 reads FQGNSA. This CDR3 is built from 14 residues. Once RNA had been extracted, it was reverse transcribed into cDNA to act as the sequencing template. Here immunoSEQ multiplex PCR was the method, and the copy in TCRdb shows in-frame clones only, minus some. The sample holds almost 250,000 clones, approximately 61% seen once. The rearrangement links TRBV7-2 to TRBJ2-7; 7 positions match TRBD1. Specimen: CD4+ T cells sorted from blood, collected at week 0. The receptor comes from a human donor with alopecia areata. CDR3 in DNA: TGTGCCAGCAGCCCGGACAGGAGTACCTACGAGCAGTACTTC. As protein: CASSPDRSTYEQYF. Based on the CDR3 plus reference TRBV7-2 and TRBJ2-7, the full variable domain is GAGVSQSPSNKVTEKGKDVELRCDPISGHTALYWYRQSLGQGLEFLIYFQGNSAPDKSGLPSDRFSAERTGGSVSTLTIQRTQQEDSAVYLCASSPDRSTYEQYFGPGTRLTVT.